This T cell receptor (beta chain) derives from a study of T cell repertoires in cytomegalovirus infection. A remark on this clonotype: Its antigen is as yet unknown.

TCRdb re-derived calls from the reads in MiXCR, one entry per CDR3 protein. The sample has some 920,000 distinct CDR3 sequences, around 29% seen once. V dropped 3 bases and J dropped 8; count of bases not matched to a gene: 7. This CDR3 spans 15 amino acids. CDR1 and CDR2 (germline): SGHRS, YFSETQ. This clonotype was obtained from a human donor in good health (CMV status not recorded). Some clones in this sample may be carry-over from other donors' samples. The gene calls are TRBV5-1 and TRBJ1-3; 11 bases agree with TRBD1. The sample in question was cultured CD8+ T cells from PBMCs, obtained from culture after CMV antigen stimulation. The DNA for the CDR3 is TGCGCCAGCAGCTGGACAGGGGGCACTGGGGACACCATATATTTT. It specifies CASSWTGGTGDTIYF.